The rows below give T cell receptor beta chains drawn from one sample of a study of brain T cells in children with intractable seizures. Produced via immunoSEQ multiplex PCR; TCRdb's table is partial and in-frame only. The top ten clones hold around 24% of a sample with 78,000 or so clones, around 90% of them seen once. The source material was peripheral blood, sampled at surgery. The receptors here all came from a girl aged 2 to 9 with Rasmussen encephalitis and intractable seizures. Each CDR3 is given with its conserved first and last residue. A D gene is named only where the DNA matches it firmly. Part of the rows lack a size; the others show once, few, many or a class for expanded clones.

d_call j_call clone_size v_call cdr3_nt cdr3_aa
NA TRBJ2-5 NA TRBV2 TGTGCCACCCTAGCGTACCAAGAGACCCAGTACTTC CATLAYQETQYF
TRBD2 TRBJ2-1 few TRBV5-4 TGTGCCAGCAGCTTGGCTAGCGGGGCGGGGGATGAGCAGTTCTTC CASSLASGAGDEQFF
TRBD1 TRBJ1-6 NA TRBV5-6 TGTGCCAGCAGCCTTAGGACAGGCATTAATTCACCCCTCCACTTT CASSLRTGINSPLHF
NA TRBJ2-3 NA TRBV11-2 TGTGCCAGCAGCTTGATCAGCGGGAGCACAGATACGCAGTATTTT CASSLISGSTDTQYF
NA TRBJ2-2 once TRBV6-4 TGTGCCAGCAGGGCAGACACTTATACCGGGGAGCTGTTTTTT CASRADTYTGELFF
TRBD1 TRBJ2-7 NA TRBV5-1 TGCGCCAGCAGCGTCGGGACAGGGGGGTACGAGCAGTACTTC CASSVGTGGYEQYF
NA TRBJ1-5 NA TRBV6-6 TGTGCCAGCAGTTATCCCCTCCAGCCCCAGCATTTT CASSYPLQPQHF
NA TRBJ2-4 NA TRBV28 TGTGCCAGCAGTTTTGAGAGGAGAAACATTCAGTACTTC CASSFERRNIQYF
NA TRBJ1-3 NA TRBV9 TGTGCCAGCAGCGTCAAGGGGAAGGGAAACACCATATATTTT CASSVKGKGNTIYF
NA TRBJ1-1 NA TRBV7-9 TGTGCCAGCAGCTTCGCCAGATCCACTGAAGCTTTCTTT CASSFARSTEAFF
NA TRBJ1-5 NA TRBV24-1 TGTGCCACCAGTGATTTTTGGGAAATCGAGCCCAAGTATCAGCCCCAGCATTTT CATSDFWEIEPKYQPQHF
TRBD2 TRBJ2-1 once TRBV6-5 TGTGCCAGCAGTCGACTAGCCGGAGGGAGCAATGAGCAGTTCTTC CASSRLAGGSNEQFF
NA TRBJ1-2 NA TRBV7-9 TGTGCCAGCAGCACAGGGTTCTATGGCTACACCTTC CASSTGFYGYTF
NA TRBJ1-3 few TRBV30 TGTGCCTGGAGTCAGTACGGTTCTGGAAACACCATATATTTT CAWSQYGSGNTIYF
NA TRBJ1-2 NA TRBV15 TGTGCCACCAGCAGAGATCTATCTGATTGGGGGCAGGGTGTGAAAGGCTACACCTTC CATSRDLSDWGQGVKGYTF
NA TRBJ2-4 once TRBV20-1 TGCAGTGCTAGTTTGGTTCGGAAGGGGTCGAGGACTCTAGCCAAAAACATTCAGTACTTC CSASLVRKGSRTLAKNIQYF
NA TRBJ2-2 once TRBV6-1 TGTGCCAGCAGTGATAGGGGCACCGGGGAGCTGTTTTTT CASSDRGTGELFF
NA TRBJ1-1 once TRBV19 TGTGCCAGTAGTATCATAGGGGGGGGTAATGAAGCTTTCTTT CASSIIGGGNEAFF
NA TRBJ1-2 NA TRBV2 TGTGCCAGCAGTGACCCAGGTGCCCCCGCTGGCTACACCTTC CASSDPGAPAGYTF
NA TRBJ2-7 NA TRBV11-2 TGTGCCAGCAGCTTGGAGAGGTTGTTGTTCCACGAGCAGTACTTC CASSLERLLFHEQYF
TRBD1 TRBJ2-7 NA TRBV5-6 TGTGCCAGCAGCGGGGACAGGGGGCTACTCTACGAGCAGTACTTC CASSGDRGLLYEQYF
NA TRBJ2-1 NA TRBV29-1 TGCAGCGTTGGGAGAGTGGTCCATGAGCAGTTCTTC CSVGRVVHEQFF
NA TRBJ1-1 NA TRBV11-2 TGTGCCAGCAGCTTTAAAAAGGGGGGAACTGAAGCTTTCTTT CASSFKKGGTEAFF
TRBD1 TRBJ1-4 NA TRBV15 TGTGCCACCAGACAGGGGGTCACTAATGAAAAACTGTTTTTT CATRQGVTNEKLFF
TRBD2 TRBJ2-5 few TRBV4-2 TGTGCCAGCAGCCAAGATCTACCAGCGGGGGTTGAGACCCAGTACTTC CASSQDLPAGVETQYF
TRBD1 TRBJ1-1 NA TRBV6-5 TGTGCCAGCAGTTACCAGGGGGCCCTCCTAAACACTGAAGCTTTCTTT CASSYQGALLNTEAFF
NA TRBJ2-3 NA TRBV11-2 TGTGCCAGCAGCTTACAGAGAGGAGGAGATACGCAGTATTTT CASSLQRGGDTQYF
NA TRBJ2-7 NA TRBV2 TGTGCCACCGGTCGGGATCTTTACGAGCAGTACTTC CATGRDLYEQYF
NA TRBJ1-6 once TRBV2 TGTGCCAGCGCGGGGGGTGACTCCTATAATTCACCCCTCCACTTT CASAGGDSYNSPLHF
TRBD1 TRBJ2-5 NA TRBV6-5 TGTGCCAGCGGTTTGCGGGACAGGGTCTACCAAGAGACCCAGTACTTC CASGLRDRVYQETQYF
TRBD2 TRBJ2-1 NA TRBV27 TGTGCCACCACAGACTTGGCGGGAGAGCGTCACAATGAGCAGTTCTTC CATTDLAGERHNEQFF
TRBD2 TRBJ2-7 NA TRBV30 TGTGCCTGGAGTTTAACTAGCGGAATCTACGAGCAGTACTTC CAWSLTSGIYEQYF
NA TRBJ2-3 NA TRBV9 TGTGCCAGCAGCGGCCACAGGGACCCCCGCACAGATACGCAGTATTTT CASSGHRDPRTDTQYF
TRBD1 TRBJ1-2 NA TRBV24-1 TGTGCCACCAGTGCCTTGACAGGGGGCGGCGGCTACACCTTC CATSALTGGGGYTF
TRBD1 TRBJ2-5 NA TRBV5-4 TGTGCCATACAACAGGGGCCCGTGGAGACCCAGTACTTC CAIQQGPVETQYF
NA TRBJ1-2 NA TRBV27 TGTGCCAGCATGAACGGACAGCGAGGCTACACCTTC CASMNGQRGYTF
TRBD1 TRBJ1-3 NA TRBV2 TGTGCCAGCAGCGAAGACAGGGGTGGAAACACCATATATTTT CASSEDRGGNTIYF
TRBD1 TRBJ1-4 NA TRBV9 TGTGCCAGCAGCGTCGGGACAGCAACTAATGAAAAACTGTTTTTT CASSVGTATNEKLFF
TRBD1 TRBJ1-5 NA TRBV30 TGTGCCTGGAGCCCGAGGACAGGGATCCCTAGCAATCAGCCCCAGCATTTT CAWSPRTGIPSNQPQHF
NA TRBJ1-5 NA TRBV2 TGTGCCAGCGGGCCGGGACCTCAGCCCCAGCATTTT CASGPGPQPQHF